Detailed here is one T cell receptor beta chain. Its target is unknown. The sample comes from a study of shared clonotypes between healthy human individuals. About the research overall: Researchers assigned three CD4 naive, three CD4 memory, two CD8 naive and one CD8 memory plate to each donor.

Study-level findings and limits: Generation probabilities of non-shared clonotypes were lower (relative to those shared by all four donors). Genetic and exposure-history diversity was limited by the few donors.

Sorted subsets were amplified in replicate PCRs using 200 to 250 ng DNA, around 30,000 T cell genomes. Sequenced by immunoSEQ multiplex PCR; TCRdb stores in-frame clones only, minus some. Of 2 million to 2.5 million clones listed, roughly 92% are singletons. The TCR originated in a man younger than 35 in good health. Some clones in this sample may be carry-over from other donors' samples. Material: naive CD4+ T cells from PBMCs. Subset in this sample: CD45RA+ positively selected.

The CDR3 sequence: CASSLAPDYYGYTF. CDR3 nucleotide sequence: TGTGCCAGCAGCTTGGCTCCAGATTATTATGGCTACACCTTC. The chain carries TRBV5-5 and TRBJ1-2, with no clear D. The CDR3 consists of 14 residues. V lost 0 bases to trimming and J lost 5 bases, with 11 bases between them. Germline lookup yields CDR1 SGHKS and CDR2 YYEKEE (reference sequence). Full variable domain (missing parts from reference TRBV5-5 and TRBJ1-2): DAGVTQSPTHLIKTRGQQVTLRCSPISGHKSVSWYQQVLGQGPQFIFQYYEKEERGRGNFPDRFSARQFPNYSSELNVNALLLGDSALYLCASSLAPDYYGYTFGSGTRLTVV.